Listed here are 20 T cell receptor beta chains from one sample, sequenced in a study of blood T cell repertoires in COVID-19. Assay used: immunoSEQ multiplex PCR; TCRdb lists only in-frame clones, some missing. Of about 59,000 clones listed, more than 65% are singletons. The specimen was peripheral blood. Receptors were obtained from a woman aged 65 to 85 with acute or convalescent COVID-19.

The J gene is TRBJ2-3, the V gene TRBV24-1; weak D call: TRBD1 (6 bases). V dropped 0 bases and J dropped 7 bases, with 16 bases sitting between them. CDR3 length equals 16 residues. CDR1 and CDR2 (germline): KGHDR, SFDVKD. CDR3 in DNA: TGTGCCACCAGTGATTTGCAGGGGCCGCATAGAAATACGCAGTATTTT. Translating gives CATSDLQGPHRNTQYF.

The CDR3 is CAIGQAIYYGYTF. The CDR3 DNA reads TGTGCCATCGGACAGGCAATTTACTATGGCTACACCTTC. This chain links TRBV6-5 with TRBJ1-2, with TRBD1 identical over 7 bases. Germline lookup yields CDR1 MNHEY and CDR2 SVGAGI. The V segment lost 10 bases and the J segment 3 bases; nucleotides outside the gene matches: 8. The CDR3 loop spans 13 amino acids.

The chain has TRBV5-1 and TRBJ2-7; D is possibly TRBD2 (5 bases). Germline lookup yields CDR1 SGHRS and CDR2 YFSETQ. V shed 0 bases and J shed 2 bases, with 12 bases lying between them. CDR3 length: 15 residues. In DNA, the CDR3 is TGCGCCAGCAGCTTGGCGGGGTCAGCTACCTACGAGCAGTACTTC. Translating it yields CASSLAGSATYEQYF.

This clone has only one observation. The chain uses TRBV12-3 or TRBV12-4 and TRBJ1-3; the D is unclear. This CDR3 has 13 amino acids. V lost 6 bases, J lost 3 bases, and 9 bases lay in between. The CDR3 bases are TGTGCCAGCAGGAGGGTACTTGGAAACACCATATATTTT. Amino acids: CASRRVLGNTIYF.

The rearrangement links TRBV13 to TRBJ2-1, with D perhaps TRBD2 (7 bases). Germline CDR1 is PRHDT and CDR2 is FYEKMQ (reference sequence). This CDR3 has 14 amino acids. The germline V and J ends were trimmed by 8 bases and 7 bases, with 18 bases remaining between them. The CDR3 is CASQSRGAPNEQFF. The DNA for the CDR3 is TGTGCCAGCCAATCCCGGGGGGCCCCTAATGAGCAGTTCTTC.

The rearrangement joins TRBV24-1 to TRBJ1-1; 10 bases are a match to TRBD1. CDR1 is KGHDR, CDR2 SFDVKD, per germline. The CDR3 covers 15 residues. V lost 4 bases to trimming and J lost 2 bases; unmatched junction nucleotides: 3. CDR3 amino acids: CATSESTGGNTEAFF. The CDR3 nucleotides read TGTGCCACCAGTGAGTCGACAGGGGGCAACACTGAAGCTTTCTTT.

The V and J genes are TRBV15 and TRBJ1-2; D gene ambiguous. V was cut by 5 bases and J by 0 bases, with 13 bases left in between. This CDR3 is 15 amino acids long. Germline CDR1 LNHNV, CDR2 YYDKDF (reference sequence). CDR3 nucleotide sequence: TGTGCCACCAGCTTCAGTCGGGATTCTAACTATGGCTACACCTTC. It specifies CATSFSRDSNYGYTF.

This rearrangement joins TRBV10-3 to TRBJ2-7, with TRBD2 matching over 9 bases. V shed 5 bases and J 0 bases; nucleotides not matched to a gene: 5. Germline V lookup: CDR1 ENHRY, CDR2 SYGVKD. The CDR3 extends over 15 amino acids. This CDR3 is CAISRLAESSYEQYF. DNA of the CDR3: TGTGCCATCAGTCGACTAGCGGAGAGCTCCTACGAGCAGTACTTC.

The table lists this clone with a few counts. The chain recombines TRBV27 with TRBJ2-5; D is unresolved. Trimming pared 2 bases from V and 4 bases from J, leaving 5 bases between. The CDR3 length is 12 residues. Germline V gives CDR1 MNHEY, CDR2 SMNVEV (reference sequence). CDR3 nucleotide sequence: TGTGCCAGCAGTTTAAACGGAGAGACCCAGTACTTC. Encoded protein: CASSLNGETQYF.

This clone was seen more than once but under ten times. The V gene is TRBV3-1 (or the pseudogene TRBV3-2), the J gene TRBJ1-3; unclear D gene. Germline values: CDR1 LGHDT, CDR2 YNNKEL (reference sequence). The CDR3 consists of 15 residues. Trimming left V 4 bases short and J 7 bases short, with 17 bases between. CDR3 DNA sequence: TGTGCCAGCAGCCCCTGGGTCGGAGCCGGGAACACCATATATTTT. It specifies CASSPWVGAGNTIYF.

The chain joins TRBV24-1 to TRBJ2-2; TRBD1 matches 8 bases. With 5 bases clipped from V and 6 bases from J, the junction kept 4 bases outside the gene matches. CDR1 is KGHDR, CDR2 SFDVKD, per germline. The CDR3 extends over 14 amino acids. The CDR3: CATSAQGAPGELFF. The CDR3 coding sequence is TGTGCCACCAGTGCGCAGGGGGCGCCCGGGGAGCTGTTTTTT.

The rearrangement uses TRBV7-9 and TRBJ1-2; D is perhaps TRBD1 (6 bases). The germline gives CDR1 SEHNR, CDR2 FQNEAQ (reference sequence). This CDR3 has 14 residues. V was clipped by 1 base and J by 8 bases, with 14 bases between them. The chain's CDR3 is CASSLVVGASGYTF. CDR3 bases: TGTGCCAGCAGCTTAGTGGTGGGGGCATCCGGCTACACCTTC.

The V call is TRBV19, the J call TRBJ2-1, with D perhaps TRBD2 (5 bases). V shed 6 bases and J shed 6 bases, with 9 bases lying between them. Germline CDR1 is LNHDA and CDR2 is SQIVND (reference sequence). The CDR3 has 12 amino acids. DNA of the CDR3: TGTGCCAGTAGCTTTCTAGCCAATGAGCAGTTCTTC. This sequence encodes CASSFLANEQFF. The whole variable domain, remainder taken from reference TRBV19 and TRBJ2-1, is DGGITQSPKYLFRKEGQNVTLSCEQNLNHDAMYWYRQDPGQGLRLIYYSQIVNDFQKGDIAEGYSVSREKKESFPLTVTSAQKNPTAFYLCASSFLANEQFFGPGTRLTVL.

This sequence joins TRBV7-2 and TRBJ1-4; tentative D call: TRBD1 (5 bases). V was clipped by 5 bases and J by 0 bases, with 10 bases between them. The length of the CDR3 is 15 residues. Germline CDR1 reads SGHTA; CDR2 reads FQGNSA. CDR3 in DNA: TGTGCCAGCAGCCCGAAACAGGCAACTAATGAAAAACTGTTTTTT. This sequence encodes CASSPKQATNEKLFF. Drawing the rest from reference TRBV7-2 and TRBJ1-4, the complete variable domain is GAGVSQSPSNKVTEKGKDVELRCDPISGHTALYWYRQSLGQGLEFLIYFQGNSAPDKSGLPSDRFSAERTGGSVSTLTIQRTQQEDSAVYLCASSPKQATNEKLFFGSGTQLSVL.

This clone was found a few times. The chain joins TRBV28 to TRBJ2-7; 8 bases fit TRBD1. V shed 5 bases and J 3 bases; nucleotides not matched to a gene: 6. The germline CDR1 and CDR2 sequences are MDHEN and SYDVKM. This CDR3 is built from 14 residues. CDR3 amino acids: CASSVPGQVYEQYF. For the CDR3, the DNA is TGTGCCAGCAGTGTTCCGGGACAGGTCTACGAGCAGTACTTC. The whole variable domain, filled in from reference TRBV28 and TRBJ2-7, reads DVKVTQSSRYLVKRTGEKVFLECVQDMDHENMFWYRQDPGLGLRLIYFSYDVKMKEKGDIPEGYSVSREKKERFSLILESASTNQTSMYLCASSVPGQVYEQYFGPGTRLTVT.

V usage is TRBV7-2 and J usage is TRBJ2-7, with unresolved D. CDR3 length: 15 amino acids. V was pared by 1 base and J by 3 bases, with 13 bases between. Germline-derived CDR1 and CDR2 are SGHTA and FQGNSA. The CDR3 DNA follows: TGTGCCAGCAGCTTAGTTGCAGGTCCGGACTACGAGCAGTACTTC. Translated: CASSLVAGPDYEQYF.

The rearrangement links TRBV2 to TRBJ2-5; 10 nucleotides line up with TRBD2. CDR1 is SNHLY and CDR2 is FYNNEI in the germline V gene. After removal of 7 bases from V and 5 bases from J, the junction contained 7 bases not matched to a gene. There are 14 residues in the CDR3. CDR3 in amino acids: CASTAGGGRETQYF. Here the CDR3 DNA reads TGTGCCAGCACAGCGGGGGGGGGCCGGGAGACCCAGTACTTC. The entire variable domain, with the rest obtained from reference TRBV2 and TRBJ2-5, is as follows: EPEVTQTPSHQVTQMGQEVILRCVPISNHLYFYWYRQILGQKVEFLVSFYNNEISEKSEIFDDQFSVERPDGSNFTLKIRSTKLEDSAMYFCASTAGGGRETQYFGPGTRLLVL.

The J gene is TRBJ1-5, the V gene TRBV5-4, with D maybe TRBD1 (6 bases). V was clipped by 8 bases and J by 2 bases, with 20 bases between them. CDR1 is SGHNT, CDR2 YYREEE, per germline (reference sequence). The CDR3 consists of 16 residues. The CDR3 sequence is CASNRAPKLGNQPQHF. The CDR3 coding sequence is TGTGCCAGTAACAGGGCCCCGAAGTTAGGCAATCAGCCCCAGCATTTT.

The chain recombines TRBV24-1 with TRBJ1-5; D is uncertain. Trimming cost V 12 bases and J 1 base, with 15 bases left between them. This CDR3 contains 14 residues. Per germline, CDR1 KGHDR and CDR2 SFDVKD. The DNA of the CDR3 is TGTGCCCCGAGCTCTTGCAGGAGCAATCAGCCCCAGCATTTT. Protein sequence: CAPSSCRSNQPQHF.

About this clone itself: The junction shows a germline mismatch at one end, possibly a read error. The CDR3 sequence: CASPPRGGDGYTF. The CDR3 DNA sequence: TGTGCCAGCCCACCGCGGGGGGGCGATGGCTACACCTTC. The chain couples TRBV18 to TRBJ1-2, with TRBD1 as a possible D gene (6 bases). The V gene's germline CDR1 is KGHSH and CDR2 LQKENI. The CDR3 loop spans 13 amino acids.